This TCR beta chain was observed in a study of blood T cell repertoires in COVID-19. Across the whole study: COVID-19 samples, acute and convalescent, were from the United States, Italy and Spain. The cDNA or gDNA used as material had been derived from T cells, B-cell-depleted T cells, or PBMCs.

The CDR3 is 16 amino acids. V was clipped by 4 bases and J by 2 bases; unmatched bases: 11. Germline V gene data show CDR1 as SQVTM and CDR2 as ANQGSEA. Under the authors' procedure: For nucleated cells, counts were estimated from reference gene primer amplification. TCRdb's table, derived via immunoSEQ multiplex PCR, lists solely in-frame clones and lacks some. That table is the source of V, J and clone size, and D and trimming were worked out from the DNA. The sample consists of around 100,000 clones, about 90% of them appearing once. The sequenced sample consisted of peripheral blood. The sequence was collected from a human donor in a cohort sampled during active COVID-19. This rearrangement joins TRBV29-1 to TRBJ2-1; 7 nucleotides match TRBD1. The CDR3 protein is CSVGGEQGIAYNEQFF. CDR3 DNA sequence: TGCAGCGTTGGGGGCGAACAGGGGATTGCCTACAATGAGCAGTTCTTC.